This T cell receptor (beta chain) derives from a study of T cells after yellow fever vaccination. At the level of the study: Those fractions that held only low numbers of cells were prepared using the SMART-Seq v4 Ultra Low Input RNA kit.

This clonotype was found many times. TCR cDNA was made by 5'RACE template switching, adding a universal primer site and UMIs. TCRdb passed the 5' RACE reads through MiXCR, listing each CDR3 protein once. The sample shows under 150,000 distinct CDR3 sequences, about 8% of them seen only once. V gave up 2 bases and J gave up 6 bases; unmatched junction bases: 7. The CDR3 is 15 amino acids. Germline loops: CDR1 SGHDN, CDR2 FVKESK. This chain links TRBV14 with TRBJ2-3; 8 positions agree with TRBD2. The receptor comes from a man aged 25 to 40 who received the YFV17D yellow fever vaccine. The specimen was CD4+ T cells sorted from PBMCs, collected 5 days after the yellow fever booster vaccination. In DNA, the CDR3 is TGTGCCAGCAGCCAAATTACGGGAGGGCCCGATACGCAGTATTTT. Translation gives CASSQITGGPDTQYF.